What follows are 7 T cell receptor beta chains derived from one specimen sequenced in a study of OX40 agonist ivuxolimab in advanced cancers. TCRdb's table, derived via immunoSEQ multiplex PCR, lists solely in-frame clones and lacks some. The sample lists tens of thousands of clones, approximately 90% occurring once. The input for sequencing was CD4+ or CD8+ T cells sorted from blood, taken in a trial of the OX40 agonist ivuxolimab. The source is an adult with an advanced solid tumor such as melanoma, head and neck, liver or kidney cancer.

The rearrangement uses TRBV6-6 and TRBJ1-2, with 10 bases fitting TRBD1. The V gene end was trimmed by 5 bases and the J gene end by 8 bases; junction bases not matched to a gene: 8. The CDR3 loop spans 14 amino acids. Germline V lookup: CDR1 MNHNY, CDR2 SVGAGI (reference sequence). CDR3 region: CASSATTGGGGYTF. The CDR3 DNA is TGTGCCAGCAGTGCGACGACAGGGGGCGGCGGCTACACCTTC.

V is TRBV12-5 and J is TRBJ2-5; possible D gene TRBD2, 5 bases. This CDR3 comprises 14 residues. Germline V gene data show CDR1 as LGHNT and CDR2 as FRNRAP. V lost 7 bases, J lost 2 bases, and 14 bases lay in between. CDR3 bases: TGTGCTAGTGCCTTGAGGTCGGGGCAAGAGACCCAGTACTTC. Encoded protein: CASALRSGQETQYF.

CDR3: CASSQDLEEMILIRNTIYF. CDR3 sequence (DNA): TGCGCCAGCAGCCAAGATCTCGAGGAAATGATTTTAATAAGAAACACCATATATTTT. This chain connects TRBV4-3 to TRBJ1-3; no reliable D call. Per germline, CDR1 LGHNA and CDR2 YSLEER. The CDR3 consists of 19 residues. Trimming removed 0 bases at V and 5 bases at J, with 23 bases between.

J is TRBJ2-3 and V is TRBV18, with 9 bases that match TRBD1. This CDR3 has 16 amino acids. The germline gives CDR1 KGHSH, CDR2 LQKENI. The V and J ends lost 3 bases and 6 bases, in that order; junction bases with no gene match: 10. CDR3 nucleotide sequence: TGTGCCAGCTCACCCGACGACAGGGGGAAGACGGATACGCAGTATTTT. Its translation: CASSPDDRGKTDTQYF. The full variable domain, in which reference TRBV18 and TRBJ2-3 provide the parts outside the CDR3, is NAGVMQNPRHLVRRRGQEARLRCSPMKGHSHVYWYRQLPEEGLKFMVYLQKENIIDESGMPKERFSAEFPKEGPSILRIQQVVRGDSAAYFCASSPDDRGKTDTQYFGPGTRLTVL.

The chain links TRBV4-1 to TRBJ1-1; D not resolved. Trimming removed 0 bases at V and 3 bases at J, with 17 bases between. Germline CDR1 is MGHRA and CDR2 is YSYEKL. The CDR3 covers 17 residues. The CDR3, as DNA: TGCGCCAGCAGCCAAGATTTAGACGGCACCCTGGACACTGAAGCTTTCTTT. It yields the protein CASSQDLDGTLDTEAFF.

The chain's CDR3 is CASSAGVGSGEQYF. The CDR3 DNA sequence: TGTGCCAGCAGCGCGGGGGTTGGCTCGGGAGAGCAGTACTTC. The chain joins TRBV9 to TRBJ2-7, with D possibly being TRBD2 (6 bases). CDR3 length equals 14 residues. The V gene lost 3 bases and the J gene lost 7 bases, with 17 bases spanning the gap. Germline V gene data show CDR1 as SGDLS and CDR2 as YYNGEE.

The chain couples TRBV7-2 to TRBJ1-1; the D is unclear. Trimming stripped 2 bases from V and 5 bases from J, with 12 bases between. Germline V gene lookup returns CDR1 SGHTA and CDR2 FQGNSA. This CDR3 spans 14 amino acids. This CDR3 reads CASSLQATGTEAFF. CDR3 DNA: TGTGCCAGCAGCTTACAGGCTACGGGGACTGAAGCTTTCTTT.